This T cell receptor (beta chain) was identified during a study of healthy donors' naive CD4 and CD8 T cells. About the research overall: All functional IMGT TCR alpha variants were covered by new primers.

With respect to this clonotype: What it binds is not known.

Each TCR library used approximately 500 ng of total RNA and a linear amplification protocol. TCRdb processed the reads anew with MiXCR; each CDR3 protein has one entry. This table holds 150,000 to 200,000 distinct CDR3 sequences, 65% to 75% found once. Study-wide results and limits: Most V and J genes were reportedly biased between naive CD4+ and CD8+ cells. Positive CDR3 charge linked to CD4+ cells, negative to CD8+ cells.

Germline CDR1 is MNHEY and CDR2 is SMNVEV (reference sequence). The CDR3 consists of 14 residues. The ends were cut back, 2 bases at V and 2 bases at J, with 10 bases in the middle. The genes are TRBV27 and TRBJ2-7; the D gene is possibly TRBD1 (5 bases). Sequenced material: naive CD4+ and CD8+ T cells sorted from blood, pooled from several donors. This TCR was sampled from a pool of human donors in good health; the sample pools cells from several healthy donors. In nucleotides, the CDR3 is TGTGCCAGCAGTTTAAGGCTAGGGGCCTACGAGCAGTACTTC. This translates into CASSLRLGAYEQYF.